The entry that follows covers one T cell receptor (beta chain) sequence. Naive CD8 cells, CD45RO-negative and positively selected for CCR7, excluded terminally differentiated effector memory CD45RA+ cells. Trimming took 7 bases from V and 1 from J; bases not matched to a gene: 2. Germline lookup yields CDR1 SQVTM and CDR2 ANQGSEA. CDR3 size: 13 residues. These data originate in a study of shared clonotypes between healthy human individuals. The data were produced by immunoSEQ multiplex PCR, yet TCRdb's version contains in-frame clones alone and is incomplete. The profile shows some 2,000,000 clones, less than 95% of them singletons.

The sequenced sample was naive CD8+ T cells sorted from blood. The rearrangement links TRBV29-1 to TRBJ2-3; 10 nucleotides line up with TRBD2. This sequence was found in a man aged 18 to 29 in good health. Here the CDR3 reads CSGTSGGTDTQYF. The CDR3 region has the DNA TGCAGCGGGACTAGCGGAGGCACAGATACGCAGTATTTT.